A single sample is the source of the 7 T cell receptor beta chains below, sequenced in a study of shared clonotypes between healthy human individuals. Here immunoSEQ multiplex PCR was the method, and the copy in TCRdb shows in-frame clones only, minus some. The table has some 2,100,000 clones, approximately 94% seen once. CD45RO-negative, CCR7-selected cells formed the naive CD8 fraction, which excluded terminally differentiated effector memory CD45RA+ cells. Sequenced: naive CD8+ T cells from PBMCs. The receptors were sampled from a man aged 18 to 29 in good health. Some clones in this sample may be carry-over from other donors' samples.

The chain couples TRBV4-1 to TRBJ2-1; 9 nucleotides agree with TRBD2. There are 16 residues in the CDR3. The germline gives CDR1 MGHRA, CDR2 YSYEKL. J was trimmed by 2 bases and V by 2 bases; bases with no gene match: 4. CDR3 coding DNA: TGCGCCAGCAGCCAACGCGGGAGGGATCCCTACAATGAGCAGTTCTTC. It is translated as CASSQRGRDPYNEQFF.

This clone was found once. V gene TRBV6-6 combines with J gene TRBJ1-1; D may be TRBD1 (6 bases). The CDR3 runs 13 residues. Germline V lookup: CDR1 MNHNY, CDR2 SVGAGI (reference sequence). Trimming removed 0 bases from V and 6 bases from J, with 8 bases in between. CDR3 DNA: TGTGCCAGCAGTTACTCTCAGGGGCCTGAAGCTTTCTTT. This translates into CASSYSQGPEAFF.

The chain links TRBV15 to TRBJ2-7; D is ambiguous. The V and J ends lost 0 bases and 5 bases respectively, with 8 bases between them. Germline CDR1 reads LNHNV; CDR2 reads YYDKDF (reference sequence). The CDR3 runs to 13 residues. The chain's CDR3 is CATSRDLVHEQYF. CDR3 DNA: TGTGCCACCAGCAGAGATTTAGTCCACGAGCAGTACTTC.

The table lists this clone with a few counts. The CDR3 loop is CASSLWGGELFF. CDR3 in DNA: TGTGCCAGCAGCTTGTGGGGCGGGGAGCTGTTTTTT. The rearrangement joins TRBV5-6 to TRBJ2-2; D not certain. CDR3 size: 12 residues. Germline values: CDR1 SGHDT, CDR2 YYEEEE. V lost 1 base, J lost 7 bases, and 5 bases lay in between.

This chain's CDR3 is CSVAGTGMTDTQYF. Written as DNA, the CDR3 is TGCAGCGTTGCCGGGACAGGGATGACGGATACGCAGTATTTT. J is TRBJ2-3 and V is TRBV29-1; 9 positions match TRBD1. Germline-derived CDR1 and CDR2 are SQVTM and ANQGSEA. The CDR3 spans 14 residues. V dropped 4 bases and J dropped 6; count of bases not matched to a gene: 8.

This clone was counted once. V and J are TRBV12-5 and TRBJ1-2; 7 nucleotides match TRBD1. Germline V lookup: CDR1 LGHNT, CDR2 FRNRAP. CDR3 length: 15 residues. The V segment lost 7 bases and the J segment 7 bases; nucleotides outside the gene matches: 15. The CDR3 is CASAASGTALVGYTF. CDR3 sequence (DNA): TGTGCTAGTGCCGCGTCCGGGACAGCGCTGGTTGGCTACACCTTC.

Only a few counts were recorded for this clone. The V and J genes are TRBV29-1 and TRBJ1-1, with unresolved D. The CDR3 totals 10 residues. The germline gives CDR1 SQVTM, CDR2 ANQGSEA. V was clipped by 1 base and J by 7 bases, with 4 bases between them. CDR3 sequence: CSVEGHEAFF. The CDR3 bases are TGCAGCGTTGAAGGGCATGAAGCTTTCTTT.